Each of the 29 T cell receptor beta chains below was sequenced from the same sample in a study of response to subunit inactivated influenza vaccine. Using its own MiXCR run on the RT-PCR reads, TCRdb lists one record per CDR3 protein. The table includes roughly 700,000 distinct CDR3 sequences, about 14% detected once. The sample consisted of PBMCs from blood, taken about 14 days before vaccination. The receptors were gathered from a middle-aged man who received an inactivated influenza vaccine.

This clonotype was counted many times. V usage is TRBV11-2 and J usage is TRBJ2-7; D call uncertain. Germline lookup yields CDR1 SGHAT and CDR2 FQNNGV. Trimming stripped 3 bases from V and 1 base from J, with 13 bases between. The CDR3 contains 15 residues. The CDR3 nucleotides read TGTGCCAGCAGCTTTTATAGGTCCGGTTCCTACGAGCAGTACTTC. It yields the protein CASSFYRSGSYEQYF.

The rearrangement links TRBV12-3 or TRBV12-4 to TRBJ2-7; no clear D gene. V shed 5 bases and J shed 6 bases, with 11 bases lying between them. The CDR3 runs to 12 residues. CDR3 sequence (DNA): TGTGCCAGCAGTCCCGGTTTAACCGAGCAGTACTTC. Protein sequence: CASSPGLTEQYF.

This clonotype has ten or more counts. The chain carries TRBV20-1 and TRBJ1-5; D possibly corresponds to TRBD1 (5 bases). The CDR3 spans 12 residues. CDR1 is DFQATT, CDR2 SNEGSKA, per germline (reference sequence). Deletions cut 5 bases from V and 4 bases from J, with 9 bases between. CDR3 amino acids: CSALGTNQPQHF. CDR3 bases: TGCAGTGCTTTGGGGACGAATCAGCCCCAGCATTTT.

In its sample, this clonotype was seen a few times. For the CDR3, the DNA is TGTGCCAGCAGCAACCCCGGGACCTCCGAGCAGTACTTC. This encodes CASSNPGTSEQYF. The V gene is TRBV3-1, the J gene TRBJ2-7, with D perhaps given as TRBD1 or TRBD2 (5 bases each). Germline CDR1 LGHDT, CDR2 YNNKEL (reference sequence). V lost 5 bases to trimming and J lost 6 bases, with 14 bases between them. The CDR3 extends over 13 amino acids.

This chain connects TRBV12-5 to TRBJ2-1; D might be TRBD1 (6 bases). CDR3 length equals 16 residues. V lost 6 bases and J lost 0, with 15 bases in between. Germline V lookup: CDR1 LGHNT, CDR2 FRNRAP. The CDR3 protein is CASGDRTASSYNEQFF. Written as DNA, the CDR3 is TGTGCTAGTGGGGACCGGACAGCGAGCTCCTACAATGAGCAGTTCTTC.

This clonotype was detected only a few times. The chain uses TRBV3-1 and TRBJ2-1; perhaps TRBD1 as D (6 bases). The CDR3 has 18 residues. Germline V lookup: CDR1 LGHDT, CDR2 YNNKEL (reference sequence). Trimming pared 4 bases from V and 2 bases from J, leaving 21 bases between. CDR3 loop: CASSPTPPQGITYNEQFF. CDR3 coding DNA: TGTGCCAGCAGCCCCACTCCCCCACAGGGTATAACCTACAATGAGCAGTTCTTC.

The chain carries TRBV5-1 and TRBJ2-3; D gene ambiguous. The germline V gene encodes CDR1 SGHRS and CDR2 YFSETQ. Trimming shortened V by 0 bases and J by 0 bases, and 8 bases separated the two germline ends. The CDR3 length is 15 residues. The CDR3 loop is CASSLGGFSTDTQYF. The CDR3 bases are TGCGCCAGCAGCTTGGGGGGATTTAGCACAGATACGCAGTATTTT.

Written as DNA, the CDR3 is TGTGCCAGCAGTTTCGCTGACAATCAGCCCCAGCATTTT. Translation gives CASSFADNQPQHF. This rearrangement joins TRBV12-3 or TRBV12-4 to TRBJ1-5, with D uncertain. The germline V and J ends were trimmed by 3 bases and 3 bases, with 6 bases remaining between them. The CDR3 sequence is 13 residues long.

The V gene is TRBV6-5, the J gene TRBJ2-7; no definite D call. The CDR3 spans 14 residues. The V and J ends lost 2 bases and 2 bases respectively, with 10 bases between them. The V gene's germline CDR1 is MNHEY and CDR2 SVGAGI. In DNA, the CDR3 is TGTGCCAGCAGTTACAACGCCCTAGCCTACGAGCAGTACTTC. As protein: CASSYNALAYEQYF.

This clonotype was counted once. A clone one base away is much larger, so this may be a read error. This chain links TRBV12-3 or TRBV12-4 with TRBJ1-6, with 7 bases that match TRBD1. There are 15 residues in the CDR3. The CDR3 region has the DNA TGTGCCAGCAGTCGACAGGGAAGTAATAATACACCCCTCCACTTT. It specifies CASSRQGSNNTPLHF.

The rearrangement uses TRBV7-6 and TRBJ2-3; 8 nucleotides align to TRBD2. Germline CDR1 and CDR2: SGHVS and FNYEAQ. CDR3 length equals 16 residues. The J segment lost 2 bases and the V segment lost 5 bases, leaving 9 bases of the junction unmatched. CDR3 loop: CASSLAGGPLTDTQYF. The CDR3 region has the DNA TGTGCCAGCAGCCTTGCGGGGGGCCCTCTCACAGATACGCAGTATTTT.

This clonotype was seen a handful of times. The chain is built from TRBV20-1 and TRBJ2-7, with TRBD2 matching over 13 bases. CDR1 is DFQATT, CDR2 SNEGSKA, per germline (reference sequence). The CDR3 contains 14 residues. The junction had 2 bases not matched to a gene; V was cut back by 0 bases and J by 6 bases. For the CDR3, the DNA is TGCAGTGCTAGAGATGGACTAGCGGGAGTCGAGCAGTACTTC. This encodes CSARDGLAGVEQYF.

This clonotype was counted a few times. J is TRBJ1-1 and V is TRBV7-2; D perhaps matches TRBD1 (6 bases). Germline lookup yields CDR1 SGHTA and CDR2 FQGNSA. The CDR3 length is 14 residues. V shed 8 bases and J shed 5 bases, with 18 bases lying between them. Here the CDR3 reads CASGLQGERTEAFF. The CDR3 nucleotides are TGTGCCAGCGGACTACAGGGCGAGAGGACTGAAGCTTTCTTT.

This clonotype was observed a few times. V gene TRBV6-1 combines with J gene TRBJ1-5; 7 bases fit TRBD1. Germline CDR1 reads MNHNS; CDR2 reads SASEGT. The J segment lost 4 bases and the V segment lost 5 bases, leaving 5 bases of the junction unmatched. This CDR3 has 14 residues. The CDR3 here is CASSLGTENQPQHF. The CDR3 bases are TGTGCCAGCAGTCTAGGGACAGAAAATCAGCCCCAGCATTTT.

V is TRBV6-5 and J is TRBJ2-7; D call uncertain. Trimming cost V 2 bases and J 4 bases, with 12 bases left between them. The germline V gene encodes CDR1 MNHEY and CDR2 SVGAGI. CDR3 length: 14 amino acids. The CDR3, as DNA: TGTGCCAGCAGTTACGGCTCGGGCGGTTACGAGCAGTACTTC. It translates to CASSYGSGGYEQYF.

The V call is TRBV29-1, the J call TRBJ1-1; 7 bases are shared with TRBD1. CDR1 is SQVTM, CDR2 ANQGSEA, per germline. V was pared by 6 bases and J by 8 bases, with 12 bases of the junction left unmatched. This CDR3 has 13 residues. The CDR3 coding sequence is TGCAGCGTGTCTACAGGGGTAGGAACCGAAGCTTTCTTT. Its protein is CSVSTGVGTEAFF.

V gene TRBV7-2 combines with J gene TRBJ2-1, with TRBD1 matching 7 bases. Germline V CDR1 and CDR2: SGHTA, FQGNSA. This CDR3 comprises 16 residues. V was pared by 5 bases and J by 2 bases, with 9 bases of the junction left unmatched. CDR3 in DNA: TGTGCCAGCAGCCCACGGACAGGAGTCACCTACAATGAGCAGTTCTTC. Amino acid sequence: CASSPRTGVTYNEQFF.

Many counts were recorded for this clonotype. The V gene is TRBV6-2 or TRBV6-3, the J gene TRBJ2-1; 8 positions match TRBD2. CDR1 MNHEY and CDR2 SVGEGT come from the germline V gene. V shed 6 bases, J shed 6 bases, and the junction held 10 bases outside the gene matches. This CDR3 region has 15 residues. The CDR3 region is CASRGLRGGLNEQFF. The CDR3, as DNA: TGTGCCAGCAGGGGTCTCCGGGGGGGCCTCAATGAGCAGTTCTTC.

This clonotype turned up a few times. The CDR3 region has the DNA TGCAGTGCGCAGGGACAGGTGAGAATGCGGAACACTGAAGCTTTCTTT. Translating it yields CSAQGQVRMRNTEAFF. The gene calls are TRBV20-1 and TRBJ1-1; 8 bases match TRBD1. This CDR3 spans 16 amino acids. Per germline, CDR1 DFQATT and CDR2 SNEGSKA (reference sequence). The V gene end was trimmed by 6 bases and the J gene end by 1 base; junction bases not matched to a gene: 13.

This clonotype was observed a few times. The rearrangement joins TRBV12-3 or TRBV12-4 to TRBJ2-7, with D uncertain. The CDR3 is 20 residues long. V was shortened by 5 bases and J by 3 bases, with 32 bases between the two germline ends. The CDR3 here is CASSPTQFIRIGSLNYEQYF. Written as DNA, the CDR3 is TGTGCCAGCAGTCCCACTCAATTTATCAGAATCGGCTCCCTCAACTACGAGCAGTACTTC.

This rearrangement joins TRBV6-5 to TRBJ2-1; D is possibly TRBD1 or TRBD2 (6 bases each). The germline gives CDR1 MNHEY, CDR2 SVGAGI. This CDR3 contains 14 residues. The germline V and J ends were trimmed by 2 bases and 6 bases, with 11 bases remaining between them. CDR3 sequence: CASSYKRGLNEQFF. As DNA, the CDR3 is TGTGCCAGCAGTTACAAACGGGGGCTCAATGAGCAGTTCTTC.

A few counts support this clonotype. The V call is TRBV9, the J call TRBJ2-5; TRBD2 matches at 7 bases. The germline V gene has CDR1 SGDLS and CDR2 YYNGEE. J was trimmed by 6 bases and V by 3 bases; bases with no gene match: 8. This CDR3 has 14 residues. DNA of the CDR3: TGTGCCAGCAGCGGGGGGGGAGATTGGCAGACCCAGTACTTC. Amino acids: CASSGGGDWQTQYF.

A few counts support this clonotype. The rearrangement links TRBV12-3 or TRBV12-4 to TRBJ2-5, with D possibly matching TRBD1 (6 bases). Trimming stripped 7 bases from V and 5 bases from J, with 17 bases between. CDR3 length: 14 amino acids. As DNA, the CDR3 is TGTGCCAGCACGTTGTCAGGGGTCGGGGAGACCCAGTACTTC. It encodes CASTLSGVGETQYF.

The chain recombines TRBV12-3 or TRBV12-4 with TRBJ2-7, with 9 bases matching TRBD1. V was pared by 6 bases and J by 7 bases, with 7 bases of the junction left unmatched. The CDR3 contains 13 residues. CDR3 residues: CASRLQGAKEQYF. CDR3 nucleotide sequence: TGTGCCAGCAGATTACAGGGGGCCAAAGAGCAGTACTTC.

This clonotype turned up a few times. This chain uses TRBV29-1 with TRBJ2-5, with D possibly matching TRBD1 (6 bases). The CDR3 loop spans 14 amino acids. Looked up from germline, CDR1 is SQVTM and CDR2 is ANQGSEA. Trimming removed 6 bases from V and 2 bases from J, with 16 bases in between. CDR3 DNA: TGCAGCGTCATCCGCGGACAGTTTCAAGAGACCCAGTACTTC. It encodes CSVIRGQFQETQYF.

This clonotype was seen many times. One junction end does not reproduce the germline sequence, and a read error may be involved. The V and J genes are TRBV5-1 and TRBJ2-1, with 7 positions matching TRBD1. The CDR3 covers 14 residues. The germline gives CDR1 SGHRS, CDR2 YFSETQ. The CDR3 reads CASTGTAGANEQFF. The CDR3 DNA sequence: TGCGCGAGCACCGGGACAGCCGGGGCCAATGAGCAGTTCTTC.

This clonotype was observed a handful of times. The chain uses TRBV27 and TRBJ2-3; D is perhaps TRBD1 or TRBD2 (6 bases each). CDR1 is MNHEY, CDR2 SMNVEV, per germline (reference sequence). The CDR3 extends over 20 amino acids. Trimming removed 6 bases from V and 10 bases from J, with 38 bases in between. The chain's CDR3 is CASSKSRGTVGLGGSRAQYF. The CDR3 bases are TGTGCCAGCAGCAAGAGCAGGGGCACCGTTGGTTTGGGAGGTTCGCGGGCGCAGTATTTT.

This clonotype has a count of ten or more. The rearrangement uses TRBV9 and TRBJ2-1; D gene unclear. V shed 3 bases and J shed 0 bases, with 7 bases lying between them. The CDR3 consists of 14 residues. The V gene's germline CDR1 is SGDLS and CDR2 YYNGEE. The CDR3 loop is CASSDYNSYNEQFF. As DNA, the CDR3 is TGTGCCAGCAGCGACTATAACTCCTACAATGAGCAGTTCTTC.

This clonotype turned up a few times. V gene TRBV11-1 combines with J gene TRBJ1-2; 8 bases align to TRBD1. Losses at the gene ends were 4 bases for V and 4 bases for J; bases not matched to a gene: 8. This CDR3 has 15 residues. Germline CDR1 reads SGHAT; CDR2 reads FQDESV (reference sequence). CDR3 sequence (DNA): TGTGCCAGCAGCTCCTGGGACAGGTCCGGCTATGGCTACACCTTC. It is translated as CASSSWDRSGYGYTF.